The clone carrying this T cell receptor beta chain was seen a single time. Its specificity is not known. CDR1 is KGHSH, CDR2 LQKENI, per germline. With 3 bases clipped from V and 1 base from J, the junction kept 3 bases outside the gene matches. This CDR3 region has 15 residues. These data are taken from a study of T cell responses to AZD1222 COVID-19 vaccine. The study's findings and limits: Sampled repertoires all dated from after the peak T cell response.

Profiled with immunoSEQ multiplex PCR; TCRdb holds only in-frame clones, not every one. This table has under 300,000 clones, more than 85% appearing once. The specimen was peripheral blood, collected on day 0 of AZD1222 vaccination. V gene TRBV18 combines with J gene TRBJ2-3; 8 positions match TRBD1. The TCR was taken from an adult in good health. The CDR3 reads CASSPSGQGTDTQYF. The CDR3 DNA sequence: TGTGCCAGCTCACCCTCGGGACAGGGCACAGATACGCAGTATTTT.